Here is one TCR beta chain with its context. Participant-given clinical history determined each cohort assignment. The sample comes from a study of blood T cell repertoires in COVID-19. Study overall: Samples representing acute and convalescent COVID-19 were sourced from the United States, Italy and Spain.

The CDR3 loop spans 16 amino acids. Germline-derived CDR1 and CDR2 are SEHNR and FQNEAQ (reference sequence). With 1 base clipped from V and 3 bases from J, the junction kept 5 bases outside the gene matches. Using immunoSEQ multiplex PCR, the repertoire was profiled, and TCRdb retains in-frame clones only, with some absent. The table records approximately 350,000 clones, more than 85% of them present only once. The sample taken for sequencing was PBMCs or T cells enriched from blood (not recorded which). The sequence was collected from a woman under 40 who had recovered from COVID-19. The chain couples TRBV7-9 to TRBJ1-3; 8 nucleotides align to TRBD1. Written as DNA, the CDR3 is TGTGCCAGCAGCTTAGTGACAGGGGCAGGTGGAAACACCATATATTTT. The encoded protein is CASSLVTGAGGNTIYF.